This is a list of T cell receptor beta chains from one sample in a study of identical twins. TCRdb itself ran the 5' RACE reads through MiXCR, one entry per CDR3 protein. The data contain approximately 700,000 distinct CDR3 sequences, around a sixth of them singletons. The sample was also reused in another study, on T cells expressing NK-cell markers.

The sample was PBMCs. Source of these receptors: a woman under 30 in good health. Each CDR3 is given with its conserved first and last residue. The order of the fields is J gene, D gene, V gene, clone size, CDR3 length, CDR3 DNA, CDR3 protein. D genes are given only for firm matches. Size tells how often a clone was seen (once, few, many) or the class of an expanded clone, and some rows leave it out.

J gene: TRBJ2-1; D gene: TRBD2; V gene: TRBV30; clone size: -; CDR3 length: 14; CDR3 DNA: TGTGCCTGGAGTTTGGGACTAGACTACAATGAGCAGTTCTTC; CDR3 protein: CAWSLGLDYNEQFF
J gene: TRBJ2-1; D gene: -; V gene: TRBV7-9; clone size: -; CDR3 length: 16; CDR3 DNA: TGTGCCAGCAGCTCCCCAGGGAGATCCTCCTACAATGAGCAGTTCTTC; CDR3 protein: CASSSPGRSSYNEQFF
J gene: TRBJ2-7; D gene: -; V gene: TRBV5-4; clone size: few; CDR3 length: 12; CDR3 DNA: TGTGCCAGCAGCTTACTGGAGGGCGAGCAGTACTTC; CDR3 protein: CASSLLEGEQYF
J gene: TRBJ1-2; D gene: -; V gene: TRBV12-3/TRBV12-4; clone size: few; CDR3 length: 15; CDR3 DNA: TGTGCCAGCAGTTTCTCGGACAGCTGGCTCTATGGCTACACCTTC; CDR3 protein: CASSFSDSWLYGYTF
J gene: TRBJ1-1; D gene: -; V gene: TRBV27; clone size: few; CDR3 length: 15; CDR3 DNA: TGTGCCAGCAGTCGAGCCAGCCGAGGGAACACTGAAGCTTTCTTT; CDR3 protein: CASSRASRGNTEAFF
J gene: TRBJ1-1; D gene: -; V gene: TRBV3-1; clone size: many; CDR3 length: 14; CDR3 DNA: TGTGCCAGCAGCCAATATGAGAGAAACACTGAAGCTTTCTTT; CDR3 protein: CASSQYERNTEAFF
J gene: TRBJ2-7; D gene: -; V gene: TRBV5-1; clone size: -; CDR3 length: 15; CDR3 DNA: TGCGCCAGCAGCTTGGGTCTGGGCGGGGGCAACGAGCAGTACTTC; CDR3 protein: CASSLGLGGGNEQYF
J gene: TRBJ2-5; D gene: TRBD1; V gene: TRBV12-3/TRBV12-4; clone size: few; CDR3 length: 14; CDR3 DNA: TGTGCCAGCAGTAGCAGGGGGTACCAAGAGACCCAGTACTTC; CDR3 protein: CASSSRGYQETQYF
J gene: TRBJ2-1; D gene: TRBD2; V gene: TRBV3-1; clone size: few; CDR3 length: 15; CDR3 DNA: TGTGCCAGCAGCCCCACTCGGGACTACTACAATGAGCAGTTCTTC; CDR3 protein: CASSPTRDYYNEQFF
J gene: TRBJ2-7; D gene: TRBD2; V gene: TRBV6-1; clone size: -; CDR3 length: 15; CDR3 DNA: TGTGCCAGCAGTGAATCTACTAGCGGGGGCTACGAGCAGTACTTC; CDR3 protein: CASSESTSGGYEQYF
J gene: TRBJ2-5; D gene: -; V gene: TRBV5-5; clone size: few; CDR3 length: 13; CDR3 DNA: TGTGCCAGCGGCCGTGGTACACAAGAGACCCAGTACTTC; CDR3 protein: CASGRGTQETQYF
J gene: TRBJ1-5; D gene: -; V gene: TRBV12-3/TRBV12-4; clone size: -; CDR3 length: 13; CDR3 DNA: TGTGCCAGTTCGGGGCAGGTCAGTCAGCCCCAGCATTTT; CDR3 protein: CASSGQVSQPQHF
J gene: TRBJ2-1; D gene: TRBD2; V gene: TRBV20-1; clone size: many; CDR3 length: 15; CDR3 DNA: TGCAGTGCTGACCGCGGGGGGGTGGGAGACAATGAGCAGTTCTTC; CDR3 protein: CSADRGGVGDNEQFF
J gene: TRBJ2-5; D gene: -; V gene: TRBV7-6; clone size: many; CDR3 length: 11; CDR3 DNA: TGTGCCAGCAGCTACGAAGAGACCCAGTACTTC; CDR3 protein: CASSYEETQYF
J gene: TRBJ1-5; D gene: -; V gene: TRBV21-1; clone size: many; CDR3 length: 12; CDR3 DNA: TGTGCGGCCACCGGGGGCAATCAGCCCCAGCATTTT; CDR3 protein: CAATGGNQPQHF
J gene: TRBJ2-1; D gene: -; V gene: TRBV7-8; clone size: -; CDR3 length: 15; CDR3 DNA: TGTGCCAGCAGCTTAAGGGGGGACAGATACAATGAGCAGTTCTTC; CDR3 protein: CASSLRGDRYNEQFF
J gene: TRBJ1-1; D gene: -; V gene: TRBV29-1; clone size: -; CDR3 length: 12; CDR3 DNA: TGCAGCGCTGGGGAGGGTTATACTGAAGCTTTCTTT; CDR3 protein: CSAGEGYTEAFF
J gene: TRBJ1-5; D gene: -; V gene: TRBV20-1; clone size: few; CDR3 length: 15; CDR3 DNA: TGCAGTGCTAGAGATCGGACGCTGGGCAATCAGCCCCAGCATTTT; CDR3 protein: CSARDRTLGNQPQHF
J gene: TRBJ1-2; D gene: -; V gene: TRBV6-1; clone size: few; CDR3 length: 16; CDR3 DNA: TGTGCCAGCAGCCCGACCCGGGCGCGGCCTAACTATGGCTACACCTTC; CDR3 protein: CASSPTRARPNYGYTF
J gene: TRBJ2-2; D gene: -; V gene: TRBV18; clone size: -; CDR3 length: 17; CDR3 DNA: TGTGCCAGCTCACCACAGCAGCGGACGGGGTCCACCGGGGAGCTGTTTTTT; CDR3 protein: CASSPQQRTGSTGELFF
J gene: TRBJ2-1; D gene: -; V gene: TRBV29-1; clone size: -; CDR3 length: 14; CDR3 DNA: TGCAGCGTTGTTTGGGGGGCCCGTAACAATGAGCAGTTCTTC; CDR3 protein: CSVVWGARNNEQFF
J gene: TRBJ2-6; D gene: TRBD1; V gene: TRBV2; clone size: few; CDR3 length: 16; CDR3 DNA: TGTGCCAGCAGTTGGACAGGGACGGCTGGGGCCAACGTCCTGACTTTC; CDR3 protein: CASSWTGTAGANVLTF
J gene: TRBJ1-2; D gene: -; V gene: TRBV29-1; clone size: -; CDR3 length: 12; CDR3 DNA: TGCAGCGTTGCGACAGGCCCCTATGGCTACACCTTC; CDR3 protein: CSVATGPYGYTF
J gene: TRBJ2-7; D gene: TRBD2; V gene: TRBV19; clone size: -; CDR3 length: 15; CDR3 DNA: TGTGCCAGTAGAGGGAGATCGGGGGGCTCCTACGAGCAGTACTTC; CDR3 protein: CASRGRSGGSYEQYF
J gene: TRBJ1-2; D gene: -; V gene: TRBV10-3; clone size: -; CDR3 length: 11; CDR3 DNA: TGTGCCACCCTCGGGGGCAATGGCTACACCTTC; CDR3 protein: CATLGGNGYTF
J gene: TRBJ1-6; D gene: -; V gene: TRBV7-9; clone size: many; CDR3 length: 14; CDR3 DNA: TGTGCCAGCAGCTTAGCACAGGGCAATTCACCCCTCCACTTT; CDR3 protein: CASSLAQGNSPLHF
J gene: TRBJ2-2; D gene: TRBD2; V gene: TRBV11-2; clone size: few; CDR3 length: 16; CDR3 DNA: TGTGCCAGCAGCTTGACTAGCGGGAGGAGTTACGGGGAGCTGTTTTTT; CDR3 protein: CASSLTSGRSYGELFF
J gene: TRBJ2-7; D gene: TRBD1; V gene: TRBV20-1; clone size: few; CDR3 length: 14; CDR3 DNA: TGCAGTGCTATCACACAGGGGTTCAACTACGAGCAGTACTTC; CDR3 protein: CSAITQGFNYEQYF
J gene: TRBJ1-1; D gene: -; V gene: TRBV7-2; clone size: -; CDR3 length: 11; CDR3 DNA: TGTGCCAGCAGCGTCCAGGGTGGAGCTTTCTTT; CDR3 protein: CASSVQGGAFF
J gene: TRBJ1-1; D gene: -; V gene: TRBV20-1; clone size: -; CDR3 length: 12; CDR3 DNA: TGCAGTGCTAGAGCCCCGAACACTGAAGCTTTCTTT; CDR3 protein: CSARAPNTEAFF
J gene: TRBJ2-3; D gene: TRBD1; V gene: TRBV20-1; clone size: -; CDR3 length: 14; CDR3 DNA: TGCAGTGCCGCCAGAGGACAGGGGGCAAATACGCAGTATTTT; CDR3 protein: CSAARGQGANTQYF
J gene: TRBJ2-7; D gene: -; V gene: TRBV11-2; clone size: few; CDR3 length: 13; CDR3 DNA: TGTGCCAGCAGCTTTCTTATCGCCAACGAGCAGTACTTC; CDR3 protein: CASSFLIANEQYF
J gene: TRBJ2-1; D gene: -; V gene: TRBV5-1; clone size: many; CDR3 length: 12; CDR3 DNA: TGCGCCAGCAGCTTAGGCGATCATGAGCAGTTCTTC; CDR3 protein: CASSLGDHEQFF
J gene: TRBJ1-2; D gene: -; V gene: TRBV9; clone size: few; CDR3 length: 13; CDR3 DNA: TGTGCCAGCAGCGTGCAGCCTAACTATGGCTACACCTTC; CDR3 protein: CASSVQPNYGYTF
J gene: TRBJ1-2; D gene: -; V gene: TRBV7-9; clone size: few; CDR3 length: 16; CDR3 DNA: TGTGCCAGCAGCACCCCTCGCGGGCAGGGGCGCGGTGGCTACACCTTC; CDR3 protein: CASSTPRGQGRGGYTF
J gene: TRBJ2-1; D gene: -; V gene: TRBV11-3; clone size: -; CDR3 length: 16; CDR3 DNA: TGTGCCAGCAGCCCAGGAGGGGGCACCGTACACAATGAGCAGTTCTTC; CDR3 protein: CASSPGGGTVHNEQFF
J gene: TRBJ1-1; D gene: -; V gene: TRBV6-2/TRBV6-3; clone size: few; CDR3 length: 11; CDR3 DNA: TGTGCCAGCGCTCTAAACACTGAAGCTTTCTTT; CDR3 protein: CASALNTEAFF
J gene: TRBJ1-3; D gene: -; V gene: TRBV12-3/TRBV12-4; clone size: -; CDR3 length: 15; CDR3 DNA: TGTGCCAGCAAGGTTGGGGGGGGCTCTGGAAACACCATATATTTT; CDR3 protein: CASKVGGGSGNTIYF
J gene: TRBJ2-1; D gene: TRBD1; V gene: TRBV7-3; clone size: many; CDR3 length: 16; CDR3 DNA: TGTGCCAGCAGCTTGACGACAGGGGCAGGGTACAATGAGCAGTTCTTC; CDR3 protein: CASSLTTGAGYNEQFF
J gene: TRBJ2-7; D gene: TRBD1; V gene: TRBV27; clone size: -; CDR3 length: 13; CDR3 DNA: TGTGCCAGCAGGGGGACAGCCGAATACGAGCAGTACTTC; CDR3 protein: CASRGTAEYEQYF
J gene: TRBJ2-5; D gene: TRBD2; V gene: TRBV20-1; clone size: -; CDR3 length: 13; CDR3 DNA: TGCAGTGCCCAGAGCGGGAGCCAAGAGACCCAGTACTTC; CDR3 protein: CSAQSGSQETQYF
J gene: TRBJ2-6; D gene: TRBD1; V gene: TRBV5-1; clone size: few; CDR3 length: 16; CDR3 DNA: TGCGCCAGCAGCTTGGCCCAGGGGGCTGGGGCCAACGTCCTGACTTTC; CDR3 protein: CASSLAQGAGANVLTF